Listed below are T cell receptor beta chains from one sample, sequenced in a study of type 1 regulatory T cells. TCRdb passed the reads through MiXCR, listing each CDR3 protein once. The table has fewer than 75,000 distinct CDR3 sequences, around 49% seen once. These receptors' antigens are unknown. Material for sequencing was cultured non-Tr1 T cells, either the whole culture or a sorted T cell fraction (not recorded which). These receptors were collected from a human donor in good health. The CDR3 runs from the conserved cysteine through the conserved F or W. The D gene is left open where the match is weak. Part of the rows lack a size; the others show once, few, many or a class for expanded clones.

cdr3_aa	cdr3_nt	d_call	clone_size	v_call	j_call	cdr3_length
CASSPGLVGEQFF	TGTGCCAGCAGCCCTGGACTAGTCGGTGAGCAGTTCTTC	TRBD2	.	TRBV7-2	TRBJ2-1	13
CSALNMAESTDTQYF	TGCAGTGCTTTAAACATGGCCGAGAGTACAGATACGCAGTATTTT	.	once	TRBV20-1	TRBJ2-3	15
CASSPAGGDGTGELFF	TGTGCTAGCAGCCCAGCGGGGGGAGATGGCACCGGGGAGCTGTTTTTT	TRBD2	.	TRBV7-7	TRBJ2-2	16
CASSSPRRGNLSNQPQHF	TGTGCCAGCAGCTCCCCGCGACGAGGGAACCTTAGCAATCAGCCCCAGCATTTT	.	.	TRBV9	TRBJ1-5	18
CASSLGTPGSKAFF	TGCGCCAGCAGCTTGGGGACACCGGGGAGTAAAGCTTTCTTT	.	.	TRBV5-1	TRBJ1-1	14
CASSLSPGTGRTGELFF	TGTGCCAGCAGCTTATCCCCAGGCACAGGCCGCACCGGGGAGCTGTTTTTT	.	few	TRBV7-8	TRBJ2-2	17
CATSPGLQGEKLFF	TGTGCCACCAGCCCGGGGCTTCAGGGTGAAAAACTGTTTTTT	.	.	TRBV15	TRBJ1-4	14
CASSAPLLAEIGETQYF	TGCGCCAGCAGCGCGCCTTTACTAGCGGAGATAGGAGAGACCCAGTACTTC	TRBD2	.	TRBV5-1	TRBJ2-5	17
CASGGDLPSAGQYF	TGTGCCAGCGGAGGGGACCTCCCCTCCGCCGGGCAGTACTTC	.	few	TRBV28	TRBJ2-7	14
CASSQALQGDFTGSNQPQHF	TGTGCCAGCAGCCAAGCTCTACAGGGAGATTTTACGGGTAGCAATCAGCCCCAGCATTTT	.	few	TRBV3-1	TRBJ1-5	20
CASRLGLSGFLETQYF	TGTGCCAGCAGGTTGGGACTATCCGGGTTCCTCGAGACCCAGTACTTC	TRBD2	few	TRBV3-1	TRBJ2-5	16
CASSFRSGVTTF	TGTGCCAGCAGCTTTAGGAGCGGGGTGACCACCTTC	.	.	TRBV11-3	TRBJ1-2	12
CASSPGTGRETQYF	TGTGCCAGCAGTCCAGGGACAGGGCGGGAGACCCAGTACTTC	TRBD1	.	TRBV6-5	TRBJ2-5	14
CSARRRNTGELFF	TGCAGTGCTAGGCGGAGGAACACCGGGGAGCTGTTTTTT	.	.	TRBV20-1	TRBJ2-2	13
CAISESGRGDTQYF	TGTGCCATCAGTGAGTCCGGGAGGGGAGATACGCAGTATTTT	TRBD2	few	TRBV10-3	TRBJ2-3	14
CASSLGGNTGANVLTF	TGCGCCAGCAGCTTGGGAGGGAATACTGGGGCCAACGTCCTGACTTTC	.	.	TRBV5-1	TRBJ2-6	16
CASSLERSLYYNEQFF	TGTGCCAGCAGCTTAGAAAGGTCGCTCTACTACAATGAGCAGTTCTTC	.	few	TRBV7-2	TRBJ2-1	16
CASSWRGGRETQYF	TGTGCCAGCAGCTGGCGGGGGGGCAGGGAGACCCAGTACTTC	TRBD2	.	TRBV7-2	TRBJ2-5	14
CASSPPSGGNNEQFF	TGTGCCAGCAGCCCACCTAGCGGGGGTAACAATGAGCAGTTCTTC	TRBD2	few	TRBV7-2	TRBJ2-1	15
CASSTSGGWGANEKLFF	TGTGCCAGCAGTACTTCAGGGGGTTGGGGCGCTAATGAAAAACTGTTTTTT	TRBD1	.	TRBV6-6	TRBJ1-4	17
CASCPAGANPANYGYTF	TGTGCCAGCTGCCCCGCTGGGGCGAACCCAGCTAACTATGGCTACACCTTC	.	.	TRBV3-1	TRBJ1-2	17
CASSLAPGQGTYGYTF	TGCGCCAGCAGCTTGGCTCCGGGACAGGGAACCTATGGCTACACCTTC	TRBD1	once	TRBV5-1	TRBJ1-2	16
CASSAQGAGTGELFF	TGTGCCAGTAGTGCACAGGGGGCGGGGACCGGGGAGCTGTTTTTT	TRBD1	.	TRBV19	TRBJ2-2	15
CASSEGNTDTQYF	TGCGCCAGCAGTGAGGGAAACACAGATACGCAGTATTTT	.	.	TRBV10-1	TRBJ2-3	13
CAIRGQSDTEAFF	TGTGCCATCAGGGGACAGTCGGACACTGAAGCTTTCTTT	TRBD1	.	TRBV10-3	TRBJ1-1	13
CASSPGGLAGGGEQFF	TGTGCCAGCAGTCCGGGCGGGCTAGCGGGGGGTGGTGAGCAGTTCTTC	TRBD2	.	TRBV28	TRBJ2-1	16
CASSLGGGFTGELFF	TGTGCCAGCAGTTTGGGGGGCGGGTTCACCGGGGAGCTGTTTTTT	.	.	TRBV12-3/TRBV12-4	TRBJ2-2	15
CAWNLGQGSQPQHF	TGTGCCTGGAATTTGGGACAGGGCAGCCAGCCCCAGCATTTT	TRBD1	.	TRBV30	TRBJ1-5	14
CASSLNPWGDSGELFF	TGTGCCAGCAGCTTAAACCCGTGGGGGGACTCCGGGGAGCTGTTTTTT	.	.	TRBV7-3	TRBJ2-2	16
CASSWMGQKTTGTTIYF	TGCGCCAGCAGCTGGATGGGACAGAAAACAACTGGAACCACCATATATTTT	TRBD1	.	TRBV5-1	TRBJ1-3	17
CASTGPGTGSNQPQHF	TGTGCCAGTACCGGTCCCGGGACAGGTTCCAATCAGCCCCAGCATTTT	TRBD1	.	TRBV19	TRBJ1-5	16
CASSVEAGVYNEQFF	TGTGCCAGCAGCGTAGAAGCGGGTGTTTACAATGAGCAGTTCTTC	.	.	TRBV9	TRBJ2-1	15
CSEIDDGNEQFF	TGCAGCGAGATAGACGACGGGAATGAGCAGTTCTTC	.	.	TRBV29-1	TRBJ2-1	12
CASSLTGEGYQETQYF	TGTGCCAGCAGCTTAACGGGTGAGGGGTACCAAGAGACCCAGTACTTC	.	.	TRBV7-6	TRBJ2-5	16
CASSFRRGAEQYF	TGCGCCAGCAGCTTCCGGAGAGGGGCCGAGCAGTACTTC	.	.	TRBV4-1	TRBJ2-7	13
CAISGGAGELFF	TGTGCCATCAGTGGTGGCGCCGGGGAGCTGTTTTTT	.	.	TRBV10-3	TRBJ2-2	12
CASVSGTLGTGELFF	TGTGCCAGCGTATCAGGGACCCTTGGGACCGGGGAGCTGTTTTTT	.	.	TRBV2	TRBJ2-2	15
CASSLTGIFSGANVLTF	TGTGCCAGCAGTTTGACGGGAATTTTCTCTGGGGCCAACGTCCTGACTTTC	.	.	TRBV6-5	TRBJ2-6	17
CASSKGEGGTEAFF	TGTGCCAGCAGCAAAGGCGAGGGTGGCACTGAAGCTTTCTTT	.	.	TRBV21-1	TRBJ1-1	14
CSVNGGGRWTEAFF	TGCAGCGTGAACGGAGGGGGCAGGTGGACTGAAGCTTTCTTT	TRBD1	.	TRBV29-1	TRBJ1-1	14
CASSWDRGYSYEQYF	TGTGCCAGCAGCTGGGACAGGGGGTACTCCTACGAGCAGTACTTC	TRBD1	few	TRBV7-3	TRBJ2-7	15